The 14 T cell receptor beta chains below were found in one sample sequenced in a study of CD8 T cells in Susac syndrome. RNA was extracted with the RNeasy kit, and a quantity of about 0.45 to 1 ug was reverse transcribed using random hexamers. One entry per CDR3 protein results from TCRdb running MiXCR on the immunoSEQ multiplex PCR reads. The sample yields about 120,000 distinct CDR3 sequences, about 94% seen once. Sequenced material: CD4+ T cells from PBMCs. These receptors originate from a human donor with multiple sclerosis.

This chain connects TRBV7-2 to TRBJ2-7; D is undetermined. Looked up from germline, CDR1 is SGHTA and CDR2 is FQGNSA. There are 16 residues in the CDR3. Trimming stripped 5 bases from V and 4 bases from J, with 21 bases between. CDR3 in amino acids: CASSPSAVGPRYEQYF. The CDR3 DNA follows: TGTGCCAGCAGCCCCTCGGCGGTGGGCCCCAGATACGAGCAGTACTTC.

DNA for the CDR3: TGCGCCAGCAGCTTGCGGGCTAGCGGGGGGAGTGCCGAGACCCAGTACTTC. It codes for CASSLRASGGSAETQYF. The V and J genes are TRBV5-1 and TRBJ2-5; 11 nucleotides match TRBD2. The CDR3 has 17 amino acids. The V segment lost 1 base and the J segment 5 bases; nucleotides outside the gene matches: 10. Looked up from germline, CDR1 is SGHRS and CDR2 is YFSETQ.

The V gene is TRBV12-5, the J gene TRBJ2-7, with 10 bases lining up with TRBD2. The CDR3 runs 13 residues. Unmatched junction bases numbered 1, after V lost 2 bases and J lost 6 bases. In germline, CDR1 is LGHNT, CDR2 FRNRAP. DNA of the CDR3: TGTGCTAGTGGTTTGTTAGCGGGAGGCGAGCAGTACTTC. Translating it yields CASGLLAGGEQYF. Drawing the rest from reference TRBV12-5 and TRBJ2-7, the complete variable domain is DARVTQTPRHKVTEMGQEVTMRCQPILGHNTVFWYRQTMMQGLELLAYFRNRAPLDDSGMPKDRFSAEMPDATLATLKIQPSEPRDSAVYFCASGLLAGGEQYFGPGTRLTVT.

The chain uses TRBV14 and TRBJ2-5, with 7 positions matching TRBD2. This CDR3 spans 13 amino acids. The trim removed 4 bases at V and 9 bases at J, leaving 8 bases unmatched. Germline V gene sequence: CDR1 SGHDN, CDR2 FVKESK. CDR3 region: CASSPSGVGAQYF. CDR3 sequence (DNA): TGTGCCAGCAGCCCAAGCGGGGTCGGGGCCCAGTACTTC.

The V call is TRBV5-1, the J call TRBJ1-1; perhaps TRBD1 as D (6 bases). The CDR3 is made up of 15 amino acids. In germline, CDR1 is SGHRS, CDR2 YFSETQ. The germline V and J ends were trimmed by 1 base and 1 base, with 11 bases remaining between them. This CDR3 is CASSLLRGANTEAFF. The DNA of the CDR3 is TGCGCCAGCAGCTTGCTTCGGGGGGCGAACACTGAAGCTTTCTTT.

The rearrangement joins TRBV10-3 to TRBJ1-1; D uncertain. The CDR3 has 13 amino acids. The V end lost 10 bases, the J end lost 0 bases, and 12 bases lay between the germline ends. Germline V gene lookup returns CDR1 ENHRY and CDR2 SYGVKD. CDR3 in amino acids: CATLSPVNTEAFF. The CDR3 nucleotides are TGTGCCACTTTATCTCCAGTGAACACTGAAGCTTTCTTT.

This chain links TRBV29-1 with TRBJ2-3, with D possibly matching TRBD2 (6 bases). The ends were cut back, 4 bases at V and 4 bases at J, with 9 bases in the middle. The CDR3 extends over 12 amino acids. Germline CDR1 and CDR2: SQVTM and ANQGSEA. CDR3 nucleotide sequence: TGCAGCGTTGGAGCTAGCGCAGATACGCAGTATTTT. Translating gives CSVGASADTQYF.

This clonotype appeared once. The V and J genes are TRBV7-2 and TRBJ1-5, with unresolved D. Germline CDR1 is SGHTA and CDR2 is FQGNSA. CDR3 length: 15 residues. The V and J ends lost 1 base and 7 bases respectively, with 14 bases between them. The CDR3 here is CASSLGTGSRQPQHF. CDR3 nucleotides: TGTGCCAGCAGCTTAGGGACGGGTTCCAGGCAGCCCCAGCATTTT.

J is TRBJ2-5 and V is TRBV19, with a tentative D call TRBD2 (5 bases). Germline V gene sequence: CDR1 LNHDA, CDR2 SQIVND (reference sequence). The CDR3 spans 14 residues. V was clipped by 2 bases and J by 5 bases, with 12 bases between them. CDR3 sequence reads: CASSISSGFETQYF. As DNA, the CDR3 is TGTGCCAGTAGTATAAGCTCGGGATTCGAGACCCAGTACTTC.

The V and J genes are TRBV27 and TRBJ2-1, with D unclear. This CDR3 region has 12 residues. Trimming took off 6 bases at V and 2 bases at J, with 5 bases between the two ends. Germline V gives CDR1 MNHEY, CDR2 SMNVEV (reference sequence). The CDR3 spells CASSTAYNEQFF. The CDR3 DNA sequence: TGTGCCAGCAGCACCGCCTACAATGAGCAGTTCTTC.

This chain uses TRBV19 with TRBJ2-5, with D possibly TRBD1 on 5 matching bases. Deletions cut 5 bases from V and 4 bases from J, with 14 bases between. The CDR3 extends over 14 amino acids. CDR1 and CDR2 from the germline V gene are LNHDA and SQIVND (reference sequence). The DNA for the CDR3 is TGTGCCAGTAGTGGGGCCCTAAGAGGAGAGACCCAGTACTTC. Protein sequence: CASSGALRGETQYF.

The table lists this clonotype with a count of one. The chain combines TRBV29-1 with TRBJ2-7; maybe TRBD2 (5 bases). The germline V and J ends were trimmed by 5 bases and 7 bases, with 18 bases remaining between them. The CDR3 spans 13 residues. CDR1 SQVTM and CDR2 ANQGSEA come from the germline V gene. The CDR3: CSVRGRTYVEQYF. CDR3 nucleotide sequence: TGCAGCGTTCGGGGTCGGACCTACGTGGAGCAGTACTTC.

The CDR3 coding sequence is TGCAGTGGAGAGGACAGGCTGAACTATGGCTACACCTTC. The encoded protein is CSGEDRLNYGYTF. J is TRBJ1-2 and V is TRBV20-1; 7 bases line up with TRBD1. CDR1 and CDR2 (germline): DFQATT, SNEGSKA (reference sequence). V trimming: 7 bases; J trimming: 2 bases; junction bases outside the gene matches: 7. CDR3 length: 13 residues.

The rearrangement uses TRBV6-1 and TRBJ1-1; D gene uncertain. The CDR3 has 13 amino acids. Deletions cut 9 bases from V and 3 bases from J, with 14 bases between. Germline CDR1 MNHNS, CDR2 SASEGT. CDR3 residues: CASPTEADTEAFF. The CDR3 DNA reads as TGTGCCAGTCCTACAGAGGCCGACACTGAAGCTTTCTTT.